The rows below give T cell receptor beta chains drawn from one sample of a study of follicular helper T cells after annual influenza vaccination. The table came from immunoSEQ multiplex PCR; TCRdb's copy has only in-frame clones and leaves some out. In the table there are about 10,000 clones, roughly 85% of which are singletons. The sequenced sample was CXCR5- memory CD4+ T cells sorted from blood, obtained 7 days after influenza vaccination. Receptor source: an adult who received the influenza vaccine. Both conserved end residues are part of each CDR3. The order of the fields is D gene, clone size, CDR3 length, V gene, J gene, CDR3 DNA, CDR3 protein. A D gene is named only where the DNA matches it firmly. Rows give clone size only sometimes, using once, few, many, or a class for an expanded clone.

D: TRBD1; size: .; length: 11; V: TRBV6-1; J: TRBJ2-7; DNA: TGTGCCAGCAGTGAAGATGGACAGGGAAGCTTC; CDR3: CASSEDGQGSF
D: TRBD1; size: .; length: 13; V: TRBV6-1; J: TRBJ1-4; DNA: TGTGCCAGCAGTAGACAGGGTGACGAAAAACTGTTTTTT; CDR3: CASSRQGDEKLFF
D: .; size: .; length: 16; V: TRBV18; J: TRBJ2-6; DNA: TGTGCCAGCTCACCTGCTTGGGGATCTGGGGCCAACGTCCTGACTTTC; CDR3: CASSPAWGSGANVLTF
D: TRBD2; size: .; length: 15; V: TRBV6-1; J: TRBJ2-1; DNA: TGTGCCAGCAGACTAGCGGGGGGCTGGGGCAATGAGCAGTTCTTC; CDR3: CASRLAGGWGNEQFF
D: .; size: .; length: 14; V: TRBV7-7; J: TRBJ2-5; DNA: TGTGCCAGCAGCTTTCCATGGACCCAAGAGACCCAGTACTTC; CDR3: CASSFPWTQETQYF
D: .; size: .; length: 14; V: TRBV18; J: TRBJ2-5; DNA: TGTGCCAGCTCACCGCAGGCAGGCCAAGAGACCCAGTACTTC; CDR3: CASSPQAGQETQYF
D: .; size: .; length: 15; V: TRBV6-1; J: TRBJ2-7; DNA: TGTGCCAGCAGCGACTCTAGGACCGGGCCCTACGAGCAGTACTTC; CDR3: CASSDSRTGPYEQYF
D: TRBD1; size: .; length: 15; V: TRBV5-4; J: TRBJ1-1; DNA: TGTGCCAGCAGCTTGGAGACAGGGGGAAACACTGAAGCTTTCTTT; CDR3: CASSLETGGNTEAFF
D: .; size: .; length: 14; V: TRBV4-3; J: TRBJ1-1; DNA: TGCGCCAGCAGCCAAGTTCTCTCCCCTCCTATACCTTTCTTT; CDR3: CASSQVLSPPIPFF
D: TRBD1; size: .; length: 13; V: TRBV6-6; J: TRBJ1-2; DNA: TGTGCCAGCAGCCCCACAGGGGACTATGGCTACACCTTC; CDR3: CASSPTGDYGYTF
D: TRBD1; size: .; length: 13; V: TRBV28; J: TRBJ1-2; DNA: TGTGCCAGCTGCCGGGACAGGGATTTTGGCTACACCTTC; CDR3: CASCRDRDFGYTF
D: TRBD1; size: few; length: 14; V: TRBV7-2; J: TRBJ1-6; DNA: TGTGCCAGCAGCTTAGCGGGACAGCCTTCACCCCTCCACTTT; CDR3: CASSLAGQPSPLHF
D: .; size: .; length: 13; V: TRBV6-1; J: TRBJ1-5; DNA: TGTGCCAGCAGCAGGGCAGGTAATCAGCCCCAGCATTTT; CDR3: CASSRAGNQPQHF
D: TRBD1; size: .; length: 15; V: TRBV6-1; J: TRBJ2-7; DNA: TGTGCCAGCAGTGAGCCGCGACAGGGTAAATACGAGCAGTACTTC; CDR3: CASSEPRQGKYEQYF
D: TRBD1; size: .; length: 14; V: TRBV19; J: TRBJ1-2; DNA: TGTGCCAGTAGTCTCGACAGGGTTCTGGGTGGCTACACCTTC; CDR3: CASSLDRVLGGYTF
D: TRBD1; size: .; length: 15; V: TRBV7-9; J: TRBJ1-6; DNA: TGTGCCAGCAGCTTAGGACAGGGTGGAAATTCACCCCTCCACTTT; CDR3: CASSLGQGGNSPLHF
D: TRBD1; size: .; length: 19; V: TRBV4-1; J: TRBJ1-2; DNA: TGCGCCAGCAGCCAAGAGGCGAAAACAGGGGTCTTGCCCCAGTATGGCTACACCTTC; CDR3: CASSQEAKTGVLPQYGYTF
D: .; size: .; length: 14; V: TRBV5-4; J: TRBJ2-5; DNA: TGTGCCAGCAGCCTACCGGGACACCAAGAGACCCAGTACTTC; CDR3: CASSLPGHQETQYF
D: TRBD1; size: .; length: 14; V: TRBV28; J: TRBJ1-5; DNA: TGTGCCAGCAAACAGGGGGCAGGGTATCAGCCCCAGCATTTT; CDR3: CASKQGAGYQPQHF
D: .; size: .; length: 19; V: TRBV28; J: TRBJ2-2; DNA: TGTGCCAGCAGCACCCTAGTGGGCCGGAGAAGAACGAACACCGGGGAGCTGTTTTTT; CDR3: CASSTLVGRRRTNTGELFF
D: .; size: .; length: 15; V: TRBV28; J: TRBJ1-2; DNA: TGTGCCAGCAACGGGGGTGGGGCCACTAACTATGGCTACACCTTC; CDR3: CASNGGGATNYGYTF
D: TRBD2; size: .; length: 14; V: TRBV2; J: TRBJ2-2; DNA: TGTGCCAGCAGATCGGGGGGGCCAGCCGGGGAGCTGTTTTTT; CDR3: CASRSGGPAGELFF
D: .; size: .; length: 11; V: TRBV20-1; J: TRBJ2-3; DNA: TGCAGTGTCAGGGTTGCAGATACGCAGTATTTT; CDR3: CSVRVADTQYF
D: .; size: once; length: 15; V: TRBV5-5; J: TRBJ2-7; DNA: TGTGCCAGCAGCTGGCTTGTCAGTAGGACCTACGAGCAGTACTTC; CDR3: CASSWLVSRTYEQYF